These 19 T cell receptor beta chains share one sample of origin, sequenced in a study of neoadjuvant anti-PD-1 for oral cavity cancer. Method: immunoSEQ multiplex PCR; TCRdb's copy keeps in-frame clones and lacks some. The profile shows about 14,000 clones, roughly 70% of them singletons. Sample time point: after neoadjuvant nivolumab, at surgical resection. Specimen: PBMCs, collected after nivolumab (anti-PD-1) treatment. Receptors were obtained from a person between 35 and 79 years old with oral cavity squamous cell carcinoma.

This chain links TRBV7-2 with TRBJ1-5, with 7 positions matching TRBD1. Germline trimming cut 5 bases from V and 3 bases from J; bases unmatched to any gene: 7. Germline V gene data show CDR1 as SGHTA and CDR2 as FQGNSA. The CDR3 contains 15 residues. The CDR3 DNA sequence: TGTGCCAGCAGCCTTTACACAGGGGACAATCAGCCCCAGCATTTT. As protein: CASSLYTGDNQPQHF. Full variable domain (missing parts from reference TRBV7-2 and TRBJ1-5): GAGVSQSPSNKVTEKGKDVELRCDPISGHTALYWYRQSLGQGLEFLIYFQGNSAPDKSGLPSDRFSAERTGGSVSTLTIQRTQQEDSAVYLCASSLYTGDNQPQHFGDGTRLSIL.

This clone has more than one count but fewer than ten. This rearrangement joins TRBV6-1 to TRBJ1-6, with TRBD1 matching over 7 bases. V was clipped by 11 bases and J by 1 base; unmatched bases: 2. Germline V gene sequence: CDR1 MNHNS, CDR2 SASEGT. The CDR3 loop spans 13 amino acids. As DNA, the CDR3 is TGTGCCCCGGGACAGTCCTATAATTCACCCCTCCACTTT. Translation: CAPGQSYNSPLHF.

The chain employs TRBV6-5 and TRBJ2-7; either TRBD1 or TRBD2 may fit D (6 bases each). Trimming pared 6 bases from V and 6 bases from J, leaving 12 bases between. The germline V gene has CDR1 MNHEY and CDR2 SVGAGI. The CDR3 runs to 12 residues. This CDR3 reads CASSQGGLEQYF. The DNA for the CDR3 is TGTGCCAGCAGCCAAGGGGGACTCGAGCAGTACTTC.

This chain uses TRBV2 with TRBJ2-2, with 8 bases identical to TRBD2. The CDR3 is 15 residues long. V lost 6 bases and J lost 0; bases outside the gene matches: 3. Germline values: CDR1 SNHLY, CDR2 FYNNEI. The CDR3 bases are TGTGCCAGCAGGGCGACTAGCGCGAACACCGGGGAGCTGTTTTTT. This sequence encodes CASRATSANTGELFF.

This chain connects TRBV14 to TRBJ2-5; D is ambiguous. V was pared by 1 base and J by 5 bases, with 5 bases between. The length of the CDR3 is 12 residues. Germline V CDR1 and CDR2: SGHDN, FVKESK. Here the CDR3 DNA reads TGTGCCAGCAGCCAAGTCGGCGAGACCCAGTACTTC. Translation gives CASSQVGETQYF.

The chain couples TRBV29-1 to TRBJ2-7, with D perhaps TRBD1 or TRBD2 (5 bases each). Germline values: CDR1 SQVTM, CDR2 ANQGSEA. The CDR3 is 12 amino acids. Trimming left V 7 bases short and J 6 bases short, with 16 bases between. CDR3 protein: CSAGRDPREQYF. The CDR3 region has the DNA TGCAGCGCCGGCAGGGACCCTCGCGAGCAGTACTTC.

The V and J genes are TRBV30 and TRBJ2-7; tentatively, D is TRBD1 (5 bases). The germline V gene encodes CDR1 GTSNPN and CDR2 SVGIG (reference sequence). Trimming removed 3 bases from V and 2 bases from J, with 14 bases in between. The length of the CDR3 is 14 residues. In DNA form, the CDR3 reads TGTGCCTGGAGGGCCGGTTGGGGCACCTACGAGCAGTACTTC. Protein: CAWRAGWGTYEQYF.

The chain combines TRBV30 with TRBJ1-4; the match to TRBD1 covers 8 bases. Germline V gene sequence: CDR1 GTSNPN, CDR2 SVGIG (reference sequence). V dropped 6 bases and J dropped 4; count of bases not matched to a gene: 4. This CDR3 is 13 amino acids long. This CDR3 reads CACGQGRNEKLFF. The CDR3 DNA reads TGTGCCTGCGGACAGGGCCGTAATGAAAAACTGTTTTTT.

V usage is TRBV29-1 and J usage is TRBJ2-1, with TRBD1 matching over 8 bases. CDR1 SQVTM and CDR2 ANQGSEA come from the germline V gene. The CDR3 consists of 14 residues. V was clipped by 3 bases and J by 9 bases; unmatched bases: 10. The CDR3 DNA follows: TGCAGCGTTGATGGTGAGACAGGGGAGGCTGAGCAGTTCTTC. Amino acid sequence: CSVDGETGEAEQFF.

This chain connects TRBV11-1 to TRBJ1-2; D possibly corresponds to TRBD1 (5 bases). This CDR3 spans 15 amino acids. Per the germline V gene, CDR1 is SGHAT and CDR2 is FQDESV (reference sequence). The V end was cut by 1 base, the J end by 8 bases, with 17 bases between. CDR3 nucleotides: TGTGCCAGCAGCTTAGTCTCAGGGCCCTACCGCGGCTACACCTTC. Encoded protein: CASSLVSGPYRGYTF. Together with reference TRBV11-1 and TRBJ1-2, the CDR3 gives the full variable domain: EAEVAQSPRYKITEKSQAVAFWCDPISGHATLYWYRQILGQGPELLVQFQDESVVDDSQLPKDRFSAERLKGVDSTLKIQPAELGDSAMYLCASSLVSGPYRGYTFGSGTRLTVV.

The chain's CDR3 is CASRRTSVGGEEQFF. For the CDR3, the DNA is TGCGCCAGCAGGCGAACTAGCGTCGGAGGGGAGGAGCAGTTCTTC. V usage is TRBV5-1 and J usage is TRBJ2-1; TRBD2 agrees at 7 bases. V was pared by 5 bases and J by 10 bases, with 15 bases of the junction left unmatched. Germline CDR1 and CDR2: SGHRS and YFSETQ. The CDR3 extends over 15 amino acids.

The rearrangement links TRBV4-1 to TRBJ1-2; D unresolved. This CDR3 comprises 14 residues. Trimming pared 1 base from V and 5 bases from J, leaving 11 bases between. Germline loops: CDR1 MGHRA, CDR2 YSYEKL. The DNA for the CDR3 is TGCGCCAGCAGCCAAGTTTCCGGCGTATATGGCTACACCTTC. Protein sequence: CASSQVSGVYGYTF.

The chain carries TRBV11-2 and TRBJ1-2; TRBD1 matches 7 bases. Germline lookup yields CDR1 SGHAT and CDR2 FQNNGV. With V trimmed by 5 bases and J by 8 bases, 8 bases remained unmatched. The CDR3 consists of 13 residues. The chain's CDR3 is CASSPDRVHGYTF. CDR3 coding DNA: TGTGCCAGCAGCCCAGACAGGGTTCACGGCTACACCTTC.

This chain uses TRBV5-4 with TRBJ2-2; a possible D gene is TRBD1 (6 bases). Per the germline V gene, CDR1 is SGHNT and CDR2 is YYREEE (reference sequence). The CDR3 runs to 15 residues. Between the trimmed V and J ends, which lost 4 bases and 3 bases, there was a span of 13 bases. Written as DNA, the CDR3 is TGTGCCAGCAGCATTGACAGGTGGGACACCGGGGAGCTGTTTTTT. Residues: CASSIDRWDTGELFF.

This chain links TRBV7-2 with TRBJ2-3; D gene unclear. Trimming left V 6 bases short and J 6 bases short, with 13 bases between. The CDR3 consists of 13 residues. Germline values: CDR1 SGHTA, CDR2 FQGNSA. The CDR3 DNA reads as TGTGCCAGCAGAAGGATGCACCGGGATACGCAGTATTTT. This sequence encodes CASRRMHRDTQYF.

The chain carries TRBV4-1 and TRBJ1-2, with 8 bases matching TRBD1. V was pared by 0 bases and J by 4 bases, with 4 bases of the junction left unmatched. The germline V gene encodes CDR1 MGHRA and CDR2 YSYEKL. This CDR3 region has 15 residues. CDR3 loop: CASSQDGTGSYGYTF. CDR3 in DNA: TGCGCCAGCAGCCAAGATGGGACAGGATCCTATGGCTACACCTTC.

The chain employs TRBV2 and TRBJ2-7, with D possibly being TRBD1 (6 bases). V lost 4 bases and J lost 3, with 16 bases in between. The germline CDR1 and CDR2 sequences are SNHLY and FYNNEI. The CDR3 is 15 amino acids. This chain's CDR3 is CASSAGVGQDYEQYF. In DNA, the CDR3 is TGTGCCAGCAGTGCAGGGGTAGGTCAGGACTACGAGCAGTACTTC.

This chain uses TRBV30 with TRBJ1-5; 8 bases align to TRBD1. Germline CDR1 and CDR2: GTSNPN and SVGIG (reference sequence). The V gene end was trimmed by 2 bases and the J gene end by 7 bases; junction bases not matched to a gene: 10. The CDR3 runs 15 residues. CDR3 protein: CAWSSLQGARQPQHF. CDR3 nucleotide sequence: TGTGCCTGGAGTAGCCTCCAGGGGGCACGCCAGCCCCAGCATTTT.

The V and J genes are TRBV30 and TRBJ2-7; D ambiguous. The CDR3 is made up of 15 amino acids. V was cut by 2 bases and J by 4 bases, with 18 bases left in between. The germline gives CDR1 GTSNPN, CDR2 SVGIG (reference sequence). The chain's CDR3 is CAWSLTGSPQYEQYF. The CDR3 DNA follows: TGTGCCTGGAGTCTCACCGGATCACCCCAATACGAGCAGTACTTC.